This T cell receptor (beta chain) came from a study of T cell repertoires in ileal Crohn's disease. About the research overall: All patients had surgery for stricturing (61%) or penetrating (about 39%) disease. The M0 sample came from the inflamed ileal portion of the resected specimen. Each sample's TCRB immunosequencing used around 470 nanograms of biopsy DNA.

A single count supports this clone. As yet, its antigen is unknown. Time point given: inflamed ileum from the surgical specimen. General observations from the study: Endoscopic recurrence occurred in every patient whose clonality exceeded 26.8%.

Using immunoSEQ multiplex PCR, the repertoire was profiled, and TCRdb retains in-frame clones only, with some absent. The sample has around 15,000 clones, 76% seen once. The sequenced sample consisted of ileal tissue. The TCR originated in an adult with Crohn's disease.

In DNA form, the CDR3 reads TGTGCCAGCTCACCCCAACGGGCCACAAGCTACGAGCAGTACTTC. Its translation: CASSPQRATSYEQYF. V gene TRBV18 combines with J gene TRBJ2-7; no clear D gene. Trimming pared 3 bases from V and 3 bases from J, leaving 15 bases between. CDR3 length equals 15 residues. From germline, CDR1 is KGHSH and CDR2 LQKENI.